This TCR beta chain is drawn from a study of blood T cell repertoires in COVID-19. Study context: Sites in the United States, Italy and Spain provided acute and convalescent COVID-19 samples. Sample material is recorded as cDNA or gDNA derived from T cells, B-cell-depleted T cells, or PBMCs.

Germline V CDR1 and CDR2: SGHRS, YFSETQ. The CDR3 has 15 amino acids. The junction had 7 bases not matched to a gene; V was cut back by 5 bases and J by 2 bases. The assay was immunoSEQ multiplex PCR, and TCRdb's table has in-frame clones only and misses some. The sample gives 250,000 to 350,000 clones, about 88% of which show up once; 2% to 3% is in the top ten. In terms of age and location, participants ranged from roughly 18 to 89 years and lived in roughly 22 US areas. Sequenced material: PBMCs or T cells enriched from blood (not recorded which). This chain joins TRBV5-1 and TRBJ2-1, with TRBD2 matching over 7 bases. This TCR came from a man aged 55-75 years who had recovered from COVID-19. As DNA, the CDR3 is TGCGCCAGCAGTAAAGGTCTAGCGGCCTACAATGAGCAGTTCTTC. It translates to CASSKGLAAYNEQFF.